Each of the 31 T cell receptor beta chains below was sequenced from the same sample in a study of OX40 agonist ivuxolimab in advanced cancers. Measured with immunoSEQ multiplex PCR; TCRdb has only the in-frame clones, and not every one. The top ten hold over 20% of the sample, which has under 25,000 clones, 83% seen once. The sequencing used CD4+ or CD8+ T cells sorted from blood, collected in a trial of the OX40 agonist ivuxolimab. These receptors were collected from an adult with an advanced solid tumor such as melanoma, head and neck, liver or kidney cancer.

The J gene is TRBJ1-2, the V gene TRBV28; D perhaps matches TRBD1 (5 bases). The CDR3 runs 13 residues. V lost 3 bases, J lost 2 bases, and 7 bases lay in between. Germline-derived CDR1 and CDR2 are MDHEN and SYDVKM. The CDR3 region has the DNA TGTGCCAGCAGTTTGACAGAAAACTATGGCTACACCTTC. Translated, it gives CASSLTENYGYTF.

This chain links TRBV11-2 with TRBJ1-2; the match to TRBD1 covers 9 bases. CDR1 and CDR2 (germline): SGHAT, FQNNGV. V lost 4 bases to trimming and J lost 4 bases; unmatched junction nucleotides: 4. The CDR3 spans 14 residues. CDR3 DNA sequence: TGTGCCAGCAGCTCCGGGACAGGGCCCTATGGCTACACCTTC. This encodes CASSSGTGPYGYTF.

The V and J genes are TRBV5-1 and TRBJ2-7, with 7 bases identical to TRBD1. This CDR3 is built from 15 residues. V lost 4 bases, J lost 0 bases, and 7 bases stayed unmatched. Germline CDR1 is SGHRS and CDR2 is YFSETQ. DNA for the CDR3: TGCGCCAGCAGCGGGGGACAGAGGGGCTCCTACGAGCAGTACTTC. This gives the protein CASSGGQRGSYEQYF.

This chain joins TRBV9 and TRBJ2-7, with TRBD2 matching over 7 bases. The CDR3 loop spans 11 amino acids. In germline, CDR1 is SGDLS, CDR2 YYNGEE. J gave up 4 bases and V 7 bases, and 2 bases lay outside the gene matches. CDR3 DNA: TGTGCCAGCGGGAGGGCGTACGAGCAGTACTTC. Its protein product is CASGRAYEQYF. The full variable domain, rest sourced from reference TRBV9 and TRBJ2-7, is DSGVTQTPKHLITATGQRVTLRCSPRSGDLSVYWYQQSLDQGLQFLIQYYNGEERAKGNILERFSAQQFPDLHSELNLSSLELGDSALYFCASGRAYEQYFGPGTRLTVT.

The V call is TRBV7-9, the J call TRBJ2-1; 11 nucleotides align to TRBD2. CDR3 length: 15 amino acids. Germline CDR1 SEHNR, CDR2 FQNEAQ (reference sequence). J gave up 3 bases and V 6 bases, and 4 bases lay outside the gene matches. CDR3 DNA sequence: TGTGCCAGCAGTTTTAGCGGGAGGGTCTACAATGAGCAGTTCTTC. Residues: CASSFSGRVYNEQFF.

This chain joins TRBV4-2 and TRBJ2-3; maybe TRBD2 (5 bases). Between the trimmed V and J ends, which lost 4 bases and 6 bases, there was a span of 11 bases. The CDR3 consists of 13 residues. Germline V gene lookup returns CDR1 LGHNA and CDR2 YNFKEQ. The CDR3 reads CASSRLLADTQYF. The CDR3 nucleotides are TGTGCCAGCAGCCGCCTCTTAGCGGATACGCAGTATTTT.

The chain links TRBV29-1 to TRBJ2-2, with D perhaps TRBD1 (5 bases). Deletions cut 3 bases from V and 1 base from J, with 12 bases between. This CDR3 has 15 amino acids. CDR1 and CDR2 from the germline V gene are SQVTM and ANQGSEA. CDR3 residues: CSVDWSQGNTGELFF. In nucleotides, the CDR3 is TGCAGCGTTGATTGGAGTCAGGGGAACACCGGGGAGCTGTTTTTT.

This chain uses TRBV30 with TRBJ2-3; D is unclear. The CDR3 sequence is 16 residues long. The germline V gene has CDR1 GTSNPN and CDR2 SVGIG (reference sequence). Trimming shortened V by 5 bases and J by 0 bases, and 18 bases separated the two germline ends. The CDR3 DNA follows: TGTGCCTGGGCCCCCCTTAAGCAGATTAGCACAGATACGCAGTATTTT. Its protein is CAWAPLKQISTDTQYF.

CDR3 region: CASSQETGAGNEQFF. DNA of the CDR3: TGCGCCAGCAGCCAAGAGACGGGAGCTGGCAATGAGCAGTTCTTC. J is TRBJ2-1 and V is TRBV4-3; tentative D call: TRBD2 (6 bases). Germline V lookup: CDR1 LGHNA, CDR2 YSLEER. V was cut by 0 bases and J by 6 bases, with 12 bases left in between. The CDR3 is made up of 15 amino acids.

The chain carries TRBV28 and TRBJ2-1; TRBD1 aligns across 7 bases. This CDR3 comprises 16 residues. With V trimmed by 6 bases and J by 6 bases, 14 bases remained unmatched. Germline values: CDR1 MDHEN, CDR2 SYDVKM. The CDR3 DNA reads as TGTGCCAGCAGGCATTACGGGACAGAGTTCGCCAATGAGCAGTTCTTC. Translation: CASRHYGTEFANEQFF.

This clone was seen a handful of times. The chain combines TRBV7-2 with TRBJ1-2; 8 nucleotides align to TRBD1. The CDR3 covers 16 residues. Germline loops: CDR1 SGHTA, CDR2 FQGNSA. The J segment lost 4 bases and the V segment lost 0 bases, leaving 7 bases of the junction unmatched. The CDR3 DNA sequence: TGTGCCAGCAGCTTAGCCAGCCAGGGGGCCCCCTATGGCTACACCTTC. The encoded protein is CASSLASQGAPYGYTF.

By sample fraction, this clone is medium-sized. This chain joins TRBV19 and TRBJ2-1; TRBD2 matches at 12 bases. Trimming at V came to 5 bases and at J to 3 bases, leaving 2 bases not matched to a gene. The CDR3 runs 15 residues. Germline CDR1 LNHDA, CDR2 SQIVND (reference sequence). CDR3 amino acids: CASSRTSGDYNEQFF. In DNA form, the CDR3 reads TGTGCCAGTAGTCGGACTAGCGGGGACTACAATGAGCAGTTCTTC. Looking up the rest from reference TRBV19 and TRBJ2-1 gives the full variable domain: DGGITQSPKYLFRKEGQNVTLSCEQNLNHDAMYWYRQDPGQGLRLIYYSQIVNDFQKGDIAEGYSVSREKKESFPLTVTSAQKNPTAFYLCASSRTSGDYNEQFFGPGTRLTVL.

The J gene is TRBJ2-4, the V gene TRBV2, with a possible D match to TRBD1 (6 bases). V was trimmed by 3 bases and J by 6 bases, leaving 6 bases between them. CDR3 length: 12 amino acids. Germline V gene lookup returns CDR1 SNHLY and CDR2 FYNNEI. The CDR3 DNA reads TGTGCCAGCAGTGACAGGGGAAACATTCAGTACTTC. This encodes CASSDRGNIQYF.

This chain joins TRBV18 and TRBJ1-5, with TRBD1 matching 9 bases. In germline, CDR1 is KGHSH, CDR2 LQKENI. With V trimmed by 3 bases and J by 5 bases, 20 bases remained unmatched. The CDR3 is 20 residues long. CDR3 amino acids: CASSPLPGQGPAGGDQPQHF. CDR3 nucleotides: TGTGCCAGCTCACCTCTACCGGGACAGGGCCCCGCTGGGGGCGATCAGCCCCAGCATTTT.

The chain couples TRBV27 to TRBJ2-7; no definite D call. CDR3 length equals 13 residues. Germline V CDR1 and CDR2: MNHEY, SMNVEV (reference sequence). Trimming left V 3 bases short and J 5 bases short, with 11 bases between. CDR3 nucleotides: TGTGCCAGCAGTTTTAGGGCAGCCCACGAGCAGTACTTC. This encodes CASSFRAAHEQYF.

This clone appeared a single time. CDR3 DNA sequence: TGTGCCAGCAGTGTTGGATTCGACTACGAGCAGTACTTC. This encodes CASSVGFDYEQYF. V is TRBV2 and J is TRBJ2-7; D is unclear. The CDR3 is 13 amino acids. The germline CDR1 and CDR2 sequences are SNHLY and FYNNEI. V was trimmed by 4 bases and J by 3 bases, leaving 10 bases between them.

CDR3 in DNA: TGTGCCAGCAGCTGGGTGGGGGGAATGAACACTGAAGCTTTCTTT. As protein: CASSWVGGMNTEAFF. This sequence joins TRBV5-6 and TRBJ1-1; D may be TRBD1 (5 bases). V was clipped by 3 bases and J by 0 bases, with 12 bases between them. From germline, CDR1 is SGHDT and CDR2 YYEEEE. This CDR3 comprises 15 residues.

V gene TRBV7-3 combines with J gene TRBJ1-1; perhaps TRBD1 as D (6 bases). The V end was cut by 5 bases, the J end by 1 base, with 11 bases between. The germline V gene encodes CDR1 SGHTA and CDR2 FQGTGA. The CDR3 extends over 14 amino acids. DNA of the CDR3: TGTGCCAGCAGCCCCCGAGGGGGGAACACTGAAGCTTTCTTT. Protein product: CASSPRGGNTEAFF.

This clone is a singleton in its sample. V gene TRBV29-1 combines with J gene TRBJ2-2; D is possibly TRBD1 or TRBD2 (5 bases each). Germline V gives CDR1 SQVTM, CDR2 ANQGSEA. The CDR3 totals 14 residues. Deletions cut 1 base from V and 8 bases from J, with 14 bases between. The CDR3 spells CSVEGSSGTGELFF. CDR3 coding DNA: TGCAGCGTTGAAGGGAGTTCTGGGACGGGGGAGCTGTTTTTT.

This clone occurred once. This chain uses TRBV7-2 with TRBJ1-1; D might be TRBD1 (6 bases). Trimming took 5 bases from V and 1 from J, leaving 11 bases between them. The CDR3 runs 14 residues. Germline-derived CDR1 and CDR2 are SGHTA and FQGNSA. As DNA, the CDR3 is TGTGCCAGCAGCCCCCGAGGGGGGAACACTGAAGCTTTCTTT. It codes for CASSPRGGNTEAFF.

V and J are TRBV19 and TRBJ2-5, with no clear D. This CDR3 spans 14 amino acids. CDR1 and CDR2 from the germline V gene are LNHDA and SQIVND (reference sequence). The V end was cut by 3 bases, the J end by 5 bases, with 13 bases between. The CDR3 DNA reads TGTGCCAGTAGTATGGGCCGGATATGGGAGACCCAGTACTTC. Its translation is CASSMGRIWETQYF. Full variable domain (missing parts from reference TRBV19 and TRBJ2-5): DGGITQSPKYLFRKEGQNVTLSCEQNLNHDAMYWYRQDPGQGLRLIYYSQIVNDFQKGDIAEGYSVSREKKESFPLTVTSAQKNPTAFYLCASSMGRIWETQYFGPGTRLLVL.

This sequence joins TRBV19 and TRBJ1-6; no clear D. The V end lost 1 base, the J end lost 0 bases, and 7 bases lay between the germline ends. Per germline, CDR1 LNHDA and CDR2 SQIVND (reference sequence). This CDR3 comprises 16 residues. Written as DNA, the CDR3 is TGTGCCAGTAGTATAGGGCAAAGCTCCTATAATTCACCCCTCCACTTT. It yields the protein CASSIGQSSYNSPLHF.

This chain links TRBV9 with TRBJ2-2; possibly TRBD1 for D (6 bases). This CDR3 has 14 residues. Germline values: CDR1 SGDLS, CDR2 YYNGEE. Trimming pared 2 bases from V and 5 bases from J, leaving 10 bases between. CDR3 sequence: CASSVEGETGELFF. The CDR3 nucleotides read TGTGCCAGCAGCGTCGAGGGGGAGACCGGGGAGCTGTTTTTT.

J is TRBJ1-1 and V is TRBV7-9; D gene uncertain. This CDR3 has 11 amino acids. V was clipped by 2 bases and J by 6 bases, with 4 bases between them. In germline, CDR1 is SEHNR, CDR2 FQNEAQ (reference sequence). The CDR3 coding sequence is TGTGCCAGCAGCTTACAACCTGAAGCTTTCTTT. Residues: CASSLQPEAFF.

The chain couples TRBV28 to TRBJ1-1; D is possibly TRBD1 (6 bases). This CDR3 is built from 14 residues. With 2 bases removed from V and 7 bases from J, the gap between germline ends came to 14 bases. The germline gives CDR1 MDHEN, CDR2 SYDVKM. The CDR3 nucleotides are TGTGCCAGCAGTTTAGGGCAGGGGTGGGGTGAAGCTTTCTTT. Protein sequence: CASSLGQGWGEAFF.

This chain joins TRBV4-3 and TRBJ2-1; maybe TRBD1 (5 bases). Trimming removed 1 base at V and 4 bases at J, with 11 bases between. CDR1 is LGHNA, CDR2 YSLEER, per germline. The CDR3 consists of 15 residues. CDR3 DNA sequence: TGCGCCAGCAGCCAAGTCGATTCAGGGTACAATGAGCAGTTCTTC. It codes for CASSQVDSGYNEQFF.

V gene TRBV6-4 combines with J gene TRBJ1-1; D not resolved. Germline V gene sequence: CDR1 MRHNA, CDR2 SNTAGT. The V and J ends lost 6 bases and 1 base respectively, with 9 bases between them. CDR3 size: 13 residues. The CDR3 sequence is CASRRVWNTEAFF. The CDR3 DNA follows: TGTGCCAGCAGAAGGGTGTGGAACACTGAAGCTTTCTTT.

The chain joins TRBV19 to TRBJ2-4, with D perhaps matching TRBD1 (5 bases). V dropped 0 bases and J dropped 0 bases, with 15 bases sitting between them. Germline V gene data show CDR1 as LNHDA and CDR2 as SQIVND (reference sequence). This CDR3 spans 18 amino acids. CDR3 region: CASSIDREGVLAKNIQYF. The CDR3 DNA is TGTGCCAGTAGTATAGATCGCGAAGGGGTCCTAGCCAAAAACATTCAGTACTTC.

This clone was observed a single time. The genes are TRBV7-6 and TRBJ2-1, with 9 bases that match TRBD1. CDR3 length: 15 amino acids. J lost 3 bases, V lost 5 bases, and 5 bases had no gene match. Germline loops: CDR1 SGHVS, CDR2 FNYEAQ. CDR3 nucleotide sequence: TGTGCCAGCAGCCACTGGGACAGGGACTACAATGAGCAGTTCTTC. Translating it yields CASSHWDRDYNEQFF. Filled out from reference TRBV7-6 and TRBJ2-1, the complete variable domain reads GAGVSQSPRYKVTKRGQDVALRCDPISGHVSLYWYRQALGQGPEFLTYFNYEAQQDKSGLPNDRFSAERPEGSISTLTIQRTEQRDSAMYRCASSHWDRDYNEQFFGPGTRLTVL.

The V gene is TRBV4-1, the J gene TRBJ2-5; no firm D call. Germline-derived CDR1 and CDR2 are MGHRA and YSYEKL. V shed 5 bases and J shed 5 bases, with 15 bases lying between them. This CDR3 contains 14 residues. CDR3 coding DNA: TGCGCCAGCAGCTCTCCTGGGATGGAGGAGACCCAGTACTTC. As protein: CASSSPGMEETQYF.

The chain has TRBV30 and TRBJ1-1; weak D call: TRBD1 (6 bases). V was pared by 5 bases and J by 4 bases, with 17 bases between. The CDR3 is 14 residues long. Germline lookup yields CDR1 GTSNPN and CDR2 SVGIG (reference sequence). The DNA of the CDR3 is TGTGCCTGGGCCCAGGGGCTAGTTGGCACTGAAGCTTTCTTT. Residues: CAWAQGLVGTEAFF.